These T cell receptor beta chains were read from a single sample in a study of blood T cell repertoires in COVID-19. Sequenced by immunoSEQ multiplex PCR; TCRdb stores in-frame clones only, minus some. Here the sample spans approximately 300,000 clones, 80% to 95% being singletons. Input material: PBMCs or T cells enriched from blood (not recorded which). The receptor source for this set is a woman in her twenties or thirties who had recovered from COVID-19. Each CDR3 is given with its conserved first and last residue. Fields, in order: clone size, V gene, J gene, D gene, CDR3 DNA, CDR3 protein. D genes are given only for firm matches. Clone size is stated in some rows and not others, as once, few, many or a class when expanded.

abundance: once
v_gene: TRBV7-2
j_gene: TRBJ2-7
d_gene: TRBD1
CDR3nt: TGTGCCAGCAGCTCAGGGGGCAACGAGCAGTACTTC
CDR3aa: CASSSGGNEQYF

abundance: .
v_gene: TRBV7-6
j_gene: TRBJ2-7
d_gene: TRBD1
CDR3nt: TGTGCCAGCAGCTCAGCAGGGGGTGGCTACGAGCAGTACTTC
CDR3aa: CASSSAGGGYEQYF

abundance: .
v_gene: TRBV12-1
j_gene: TRBJ2-2
d_gene: .
CDR3nt: TGTGCCAGCAGCTTAGGGACAGGGGCTTCGGGGGAGCTGTTTTTT
CDR3aa: CASSLGTGASGELFF

abundance: once
v_gene: TRBV5-1
j_gene: TRBJ2-1
d_gene: .
CDR3nt: TGCGCCAGCAGCTTGGGGGTAGGCGCGGATGAGCAGTTCTTC
CDR3aa: CASSLGVGADEQFF

abundance: .
v_gene: TRBV3-1/TRBV3-2
j_gene: TRBJ1-1
d_gene: .
CDR3nt: TGTGCCAGCAGCCAAAACAGAAACACTGAAGCTTTCTTT
CDR3aa: CASSQNRNTEAFF

abundance: .
v_gene: TRBV5-1
j_gene: TRBJ2-3
d_gene: TRBD2
CDR3nt: TGCGCCAGCCTAGCGGGGGCGTCCTCAGGGACAGATACGCAGTATTTT
CDR3aa: CASLAGASSGTDTQYF

abundance: once
v_gene: TRBV19
j_gene: TRBJ2-7
d_gene: .
CDR3nt: TGTGCCAGTAGGCAGAGAGGGAAAGAAGGCGAGCAGTACTTC
CDR3aa: CASRQRGKEGEQYF

abundance: .
v_gene: TRBV24-1
j_gene: TRBJ1-1
d_gene: .
CDR3nt: TGTGCCACCAGTGAGGGAGGGACGAACACTGAAGCTTTCTTT
CDR3aa: CATSEGGTNTEAFF

abundance: .
v_gene: TRBV15
j_gene: TRBJ2-5
d_gene: .
CDR3nt: TGTGCCACCAGCAAAAAGAGTTGGTTTGCAGAGACCCAGTACTTC
CDR3aa: CATSKKSWFAETQYF

abundance: .
v_gene: TRBV3-1/TRBV3-2
j_gene: TRBJ2-3
d_gene: .
CDR3nt: TGTGCCAGTGGCAGGACAGGGAGGGGAGATACGCAGTATTTT
CDR3aa: CASGRTGRGDTQYF

abundance: .
v_gene: TRBV7-2
j_gene: TRBJ1-3
d_gene: TRBD1
CDR3nt: TGTGCCAGCAGCTCGACAGGGGCTGGAAACACCATATATTTT
CDR3aa: CASSSTGAGNTIYF

abundance: .
v_gene: TRBV28
j_gene: TRBJ1-4
d_gene: TRBD1
CDR3nt: TGTGCCAGCAGCGCCGACAGGGCCCCAACTAATGAAAAACTGTTTTTT
CDR3aa: CASSADRAPTNEKLFF

abundance: .
v_gene: TRBV3-1/TRBV3-2
j_gene: TRBJ2-2
d_gene: TRBD2
CDR3nt: TGTGCCAGCAGCCAAGGACTAGCGGGGAACACCGGGGAGCTGTTTTTT
CDR3aa: CASSQGLAGNTGELFF

abundance: .
v_gene: TRBV18
j_gene: TRBJ2-5
d_gene: .
CDR3nt: TGTGCCAGCTCACCGCAGGGGCTTTCAGAGACCCAGTACTTC
CDR3aa: CASSPQGLSETQYF

abundance: .
v_gene: TRBV5-8
j_gene: TRBJ1-6
d_gene: .
CDR3nt: TGTGCCAGCAGCTTGGACAGGGAAAGCTCCTATAATTCACCCCTCCACTTT
CDR3aa: CASSLDRESSYNSPLHF

abundance: .
v_gene: TRBV19
j_gene: TRBJ1-1
d_gene: TRBD1
CDR3nt: TGTGCCAGTACCAAAGGGGGCATTGAAGCTTTCTTT
CDR3aa: CASTKGGIEAFF

abundance: .
v_gene: TRBV15
j_gene: TRBJ2-1
d_gene: TRBD2
CDR3nt: TGTGCCACCAGCAGAGAAGGGACTAGTTCGATTGAGCAGTTCTTC
CDR3aa: CATSREGTSSIEQFF

abundance: .
v_gene: TRBV9
j_gene: TRBJ2-7
d_gene: .
CDR3nt: TGTGCCAGCAGCGTAGCGGCTAGCAGCTCCTACGAGCAGTACTTC
CDR3aa: CASSVAASSSYEQYF

abundance: .
v_gene: TRBV27
j_gene: TRBJ1-5
d_gene: .
CDR3nt: TGTGCCAGCAGTGATCGGGCAGGGCATAGCAATCAGCCCCAGCATTTT
CDR3aa: CASSDRAGHSNQPQHF

abundance: .
v_gene: TRBV2
j_gene: TRBJ1-1
d_gene: .
CDR3nt: TGTGCCAGCAGTTTTATGGAGCGCACTGAAGCTTTCTTT
CDR3aa: CASSFMERTEAFF

abundance: .
v_gene: TRBV28
j_gene: TRBJ1-2
d_gene: .
CDR3nt: TGTGGGGCCCATGGGCAGTATGGCTACACCTTC
CDR3aa: CGAHGQYGYTF

abundance: .
v_gene: TRBV4-1
j_gene: TRBJ2-3
d_gene: .
CDR3nt: TGCGCCAGCAGCCAAGCTTACGGGACTAGCACAGATACGCAGTATTTT
CDR3aa: CASSQAYGTSTDTQYF

abundance: few
v_gene: TRBV6-6
j_gene: TRBJ1-1
d_gene: .
CDR3nt: TGTGCCAGTACCCCCGGGGGTGGGTTCCGAGCTGAAGCTTTCTTT
CDR3aa: CASTPGGGFRAEAFF

abundance: once
v_gene: TRBV29-1
j_gene: TRBJ1-1
d_gene: .
CDR3nt: TGCAGCGTCGAAAACAGGGTGGCGGACACTGAAGCTTTCTTT
CDR3aa: CSVENRVADTEAFF

abundance: .
v_gene: TRBV6-5
j_gene: TRBJ2-3
d_gene: TRBD2
CDR3nt: TGTGCCAGCAGTTACTCTTGGGCGGGAGGAGGGGATACGCAGTATTTT
CDR3aa: CASSYSWAGGGDTQYF

abundance: .
v_gene: TRBV5-6
j_gene: TRBJ2-5
d_gene: TRBD1
CDR3nt: TGTGCCAGCAGCAATATTTTCGGACAGGCCGGTAGGGAGACCCAGTACTTC
CDR3aa: CASSNIFGQAGRETQYF

abundance: .
v_gene: TRBV11-2
j_gene: TRBJ1-1
d_gene: .
CDR3nt: TGTGCCAGCAGCCCATTGGGAGGAGAGCGGGAAGCTTTCTTT
CDR3aa: CASSPLGGEREAFF

abundance: .
v_gene: TRBV18
j_gene: TRBJ1-1
d_gene: TRBD1
CDR3nt: TGTGCCAGCTCACCTCAGGGGGCGCAAAACACTGAAGCTTTCTTT
CDR3aa: CASSPQGAQNTEAFF

abundance: .
v_gene: TRBV5-1
j_gene: TRBJ2-2
d_gene: .
CDR3nt: TGCGCCAGCAGTCAATTAGGGGTTGACGGGGAGCTGTTTTTT
CDR3aa: CASSQLGVDGELFF

abundance: .
v_gene: TRBV6-5
j_gene: TRBJ2-1
d_gene: .
CDR3nt: TGTGCCAGCAGTTGGCCCGGACGGGGTCTAGTAGAGCAGTTCTTC
CDR3aa: CASSWPGRGLVEQFF

abundance: .
v_gene: TRBV5-1
j_gene: TRBJ2-2
d_gene: TRBD1
CDR3nt: TGCGCCAGCAGCTCCTACAGGGGAACTGGGGAGCTGTTTTTT
CDR3aa: CASSSYRGTGELFF

abundance: .
v_gene: TRBV19
j_gene: TRBJ2-6
d_gene: TRBD1
CDR3nt: TGTGCCAGTAGGAGACAGGGGAGTATCTCTGGGGCCAACGTCCTGACTTTC
CDR3aa: CASRRQGSISGANVLTF

abundance: .
v_gene: TRBV5-1
j_gene: TRBJ2-5
d_gene: TRBD2
CDR3nt: TGCGCCAGCAGCTCCGGGACTAGCAGGGAGACCCAGTACTTC
CDR3aa: CASSSGTSRETQYF

abundance: .
v_gene: TRBV5-1
j_gene: TRBJ2-3
d_gene: TRBD2
CDR3nt: TGCGCCAGCAGCTCCGGGACTAGCGGGGGGGGCACAGATACGCAGTATTTT
CDR3aa: CASSSGTSGGGTDTQYF

abundance: .
v_gene: TRBV3-1/TRBV3-2
j_gene: TRBJ2-7
d_gene: TRBD1
CDR3nt: TGTGCCAGCAGCCAAATGGTGGGACAGTACGAGCAGTACTTC
CDR3aa: CASSQMVGQYEQYF

abundance: .
v_gene: TRBV4-1
j_gene: TRBJ2-3
d_gene: .
CDR3nt: TGCGCCAGCAGCCAAACCCCCCCGCGGGCAGATACGCAGTATTTT
CDR3aa: CASSQTPPRADTQYF

abundance: .
v_gene: TRBV7-9
j_gene: TRBJ2-7
d_gene: TRBD2
CDR3nt: TGTGCCAGCAGCTACACCGCTAGCGGGAGACCCAGCGAGCAGTACTTC
CDR3aa: CASSYTASGRPSEQYF

abundance: .
v_gene: TRBV7-9
j_gene: TRBJ1-2
d_gene: .
CDR3nt: TGTGCCAGCAGCTCCGGCCATTCCGGGGATGGCTACACCTTC
CDR3aa: CASSSGHSGDGYTF

abundance: .
v_gene: TRBV27
j_gene: TRBJ1-1
d_gene: .
CDR3nt: TGTGCCAGCAGTTTAGAGGGAAACACTGAAGCTTTCTTT
CDR3aa: CASSLEGNTEAFF

abundance: .
v_gene: TRBV5-1
j_gene: TRBJ2-3
d_gene: .
CDR3nt: TGCGCCAGCAGCTTGGGGGGAGCAGATACGCAGTATTTT
CDR3aa: CASSLGGADTQYF